The clone carrying this T cell receptor (beta chain) showed up just a few times. The antigen remains undetermined. The PCR employed 60 Vbeta primers together with 13 Jbeta primers. The assay was immunoSEQ multiplex PCR, and TCRdb's table has in-frame clones only and misses some. The sample holds fewer than 350,000 clones, over 85% seen once. The sample comes from a study of cytomegalovirus exposure and HLA in healthy donors. Study-level points and caveats: Specificity of a few CMV-associated chains for CMV antigens was verified in vitro.

Trimming removed 3 bases from V and 0 bases from J, with 12 bases in between. The CDR3 loop spans 15 amino acids. Germline CDR1 reads SGHDT; CDR2 reads YYEEEE. The J gene is TRBJ1-1, the V gene TRBV5-6, with a possible D match to TRBD1 (5 bases). The receptor was isolated from a woman between 18 and 29 years old in good health and CMV-seronegative. Input material: PBMCs. DNA for the CDR3: TGTGCCAGCAGCTGGTTAGGGGTTATGAACACTGAAGCTTTCTTT. As protein: CASSWLGVMNTEAFF. The full variable domain, its missing parts supplied by reference TRBV5-6 and TRBJ1-1, is DAGVTQSPTHLIKTRGQQVTLRCSPKSGHDTVSWYQQALGQGPQFIFQYYEEEERQRGNFPDRFSGHQFPNYSSELNVNALLLGDSALYLCASSWLGVMNTEAFFGQGTRLTVV.